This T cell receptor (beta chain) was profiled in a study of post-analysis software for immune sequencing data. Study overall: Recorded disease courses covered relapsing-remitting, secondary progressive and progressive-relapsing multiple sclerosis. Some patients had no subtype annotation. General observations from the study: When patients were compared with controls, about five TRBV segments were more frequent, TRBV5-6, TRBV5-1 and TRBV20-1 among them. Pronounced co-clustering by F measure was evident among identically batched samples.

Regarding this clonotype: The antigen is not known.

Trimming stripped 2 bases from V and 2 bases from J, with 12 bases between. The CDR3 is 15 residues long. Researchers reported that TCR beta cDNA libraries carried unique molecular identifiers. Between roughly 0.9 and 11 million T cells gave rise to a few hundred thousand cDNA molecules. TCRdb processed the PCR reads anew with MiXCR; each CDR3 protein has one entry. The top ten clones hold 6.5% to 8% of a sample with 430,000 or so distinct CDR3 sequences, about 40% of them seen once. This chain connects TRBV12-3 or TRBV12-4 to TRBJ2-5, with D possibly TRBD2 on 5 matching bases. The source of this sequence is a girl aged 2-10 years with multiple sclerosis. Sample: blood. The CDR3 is CASSLPGLNQETQYF. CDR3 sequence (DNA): TGTGCCAGCAGTTTACCCGGACTGAATCAAGAGACCCAGTACTTC.